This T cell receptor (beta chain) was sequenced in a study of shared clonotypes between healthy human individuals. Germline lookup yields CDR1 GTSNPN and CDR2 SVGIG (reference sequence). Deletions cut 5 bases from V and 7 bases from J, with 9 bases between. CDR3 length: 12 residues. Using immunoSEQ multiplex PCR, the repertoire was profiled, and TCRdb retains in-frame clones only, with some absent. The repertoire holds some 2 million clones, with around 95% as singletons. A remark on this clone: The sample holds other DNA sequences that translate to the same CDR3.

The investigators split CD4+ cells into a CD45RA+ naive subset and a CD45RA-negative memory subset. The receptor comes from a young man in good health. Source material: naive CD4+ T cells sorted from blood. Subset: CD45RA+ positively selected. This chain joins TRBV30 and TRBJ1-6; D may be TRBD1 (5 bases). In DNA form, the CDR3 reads TGTGCCTGGGACAGAGAGAATTCACCCCTCCACTTT. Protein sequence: CAWDRENSPLHF.